What follows is one TCR beta chain and its context. Assay used: immunoSEQ multiplex PCR; TCRdb lists only in-frame clones, some missing. This table has 150,000 to 200,000 clones, 90% appearing once. The CDR3 runs 16 residues. Germline values: CDR1 MDHEN, CDR2 SYDVKM. V dropped 4 bases and J dropped 1; count of bases not matched to a gene: 7. The source of the sample is a study of control samples from healthy donors and cancer patients. This sequence was found in a woman between 45 and 65 years old in good health. The rearrangement links TRBV28 to TRBJ2-5; 9 nucleotides agree with TRBD1. The sequenced sample was blood. The CDR3: CASSSAGQGIQETQYF. The DNA for the CDR3 is TGTGCCAGCAGTTCCGCCGGACAGGGGATCCAAGAGACCCAGTACTTC. The full variable domain, in which reference TRBV28 and TRBJ2-5 provide the parts outside the CDR3, is DVKVTQSSRYLVKRTGEKVFLECVQDMDHENMFWYRQDPGLGLRLIYFSYDVKMKEKGDIPEGYSVSREKKERFSLILESASTNQTSMYLCASSSAGQGIQETQYFGPGTRLLVL.